This T cell receptor (beta chain) is drawn from a study of shared clonotypes between healthy human individuals. CDR3 length: 15 residues. Germline V gene sequence: CDR1 MDHEN, CDR2 SYDVKM. Between the trimmed V and J ends, which lost 5 bases and 5 bases, there was a span of 18 bases. Findings and limits, study-wide: In this cohort, only blood was sampled, and tissue repertoires likely differ. It was observed that roughly 4.8% of naive CD4 clonotypes were shared across several donors. Researchers found naive subsets generally carried larger estimated richness than memory subsets.

Assay: immunoSEQ multiplex PCR; the TCRdb copy retains only in-frame clones and omits some. The table records some 2,000,000 clones, more than 90% of them present only once. Regarding this clone: Its cognate antigen is unknown.

The sample was naive CD4+ T cells sorted from blood. The subset here: CD45RA+ positively selected. This rearrangement joins TRBV28 to TRBJ2-5, with a weak D call TRBD2 (7 bases). This sequence originates from a young man in good health. CDR3 sequence: CASSPAPGGPETQYF. In DNA, the CDR3 is TGTGCCAGCAGTCCAGCTCCGGGGGGCCCGGAGACCCAGTACTTC.